This T cell receptor beta chain was recorded in a study of regulatory T cells in long-lasting Graves disease. In its sample, this clonotype was seen many times. Investigators prepared the TCR beta libraries by applying iRepertoire HTBI primers and Arm-PCR of CDR3 regions. Using its own MiXCR run on the multiplex PCR reads, TCRdb lists one record per CDR3 protein. Seen here are a few hundred thousand distinct CDR3 sequences, 20% to 30% observed once, and the top ten hold about 27%. Time point meaning: persistent/refractory GD, antithyroid drugs over 5 years with positive TRAb. Making the TCR library involved RNA that had been extracted from PBMCs. Deletions cut 8 bases from V and 3 bases from J, with 16 bases between. Germline CDR1 SGHAT, CDR2 FQDESV (reference sequence). CDR3 length: 14 residues.

This clonotype originated in a female donor with Graves disease. The V and J genes are TRBV11-1 and TRBJ2-5; no firm D call. The sequences come from peripheral blood mononuclear cells (PBMCs), collected when the disease was refractory, from a patient treated with antithyroid drugs. The CDR3 coding sequence is TGTGCCAGCGCTACGGAACGGATGGAAGAGACCCAGTACTTC. It codes for CASATERMEETQYF.